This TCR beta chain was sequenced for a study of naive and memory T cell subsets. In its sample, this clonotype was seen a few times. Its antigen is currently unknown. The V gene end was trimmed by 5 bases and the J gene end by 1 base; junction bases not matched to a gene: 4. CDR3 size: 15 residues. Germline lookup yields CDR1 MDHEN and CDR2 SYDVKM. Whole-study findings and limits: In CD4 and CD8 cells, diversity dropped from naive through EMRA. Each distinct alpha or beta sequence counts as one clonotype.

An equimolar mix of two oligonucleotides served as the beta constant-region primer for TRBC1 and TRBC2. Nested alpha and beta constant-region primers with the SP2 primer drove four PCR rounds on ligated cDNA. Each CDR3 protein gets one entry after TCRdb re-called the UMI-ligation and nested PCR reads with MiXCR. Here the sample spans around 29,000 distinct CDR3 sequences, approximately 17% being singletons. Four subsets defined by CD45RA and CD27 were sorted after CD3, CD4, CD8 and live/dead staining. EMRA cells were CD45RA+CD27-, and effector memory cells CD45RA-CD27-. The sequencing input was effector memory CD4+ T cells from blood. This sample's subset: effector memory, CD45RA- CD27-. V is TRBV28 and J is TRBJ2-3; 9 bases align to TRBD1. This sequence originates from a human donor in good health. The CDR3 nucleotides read TGTGCCAGCAGTGGGCGGACAGGGGGCACAGATACGCAGTATTTT. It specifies CASSGRTGGTDTQYF.